What follows are 14 T cell receptor beta chains derived from one specimen sequenced in a study of blood T cell repertoires in COVID-19 (dated by TCRdb to the early 2020s). Libraries were prepared through the immunoSEQ multiplex PCR assay. The immuneACCESS repertoire file appears here via TCRdb, limited to in-frame rearrangements. These files lack a portion of the clones; in checked studies, under half of the deficit traces to unresolved V genes, and the cause of the others is not known. This sample lists about 310,000 clones; approximately 90% were detected once. Around 9% of the sample belongs to the ten largest clones. Sequencing input: PBMCs or T cells enriched from blood (not recorded which). The receptor set was obtained from a woman aged 18-29 years who had recovered from COVID-19.

The V and J genes are TRBV7-9 and TRBJ1-5, with TRBD1 matching 8 bases. Trimming removed 6 bases from V and 4 bases from J; junction bases left unmatched: 2. The CDR3 contains 13 residues. Germline CDR1 is SEHNR and CDR2 is FQNEAQ (reference sequence). CDR3 amino acids: CASSRTGNQPQHF. The CDR3 bases are TGTGCCAGCAGTCGGACAGGGAATCAGCCCCAGCATTTT.

The chain has TRBV5-6 and TRBJ2-3; TRBD2 aligns across 7 bases. In germline, CDR1 is SGHDT, CDR2 YYEEEE. Germline trimming cut 5 bases from V and 0 bases from J; bases unmatched to any gene: 3. The CDR3 length is 14 residues. CDR3 nucleotide sequence: TGTGCCAGCAGACTTAGCGGGAGCACAGATACGCAGTATTTT. It yields the protein CASRLSGSTDTQYF.

CDR3 amino acids: CASSRGPGNVPTDEQFF. In DNA form, the CDR3 reads TGTGCCAGCAGCCGCGGTCCCGGGAACGTTCCCACGGATGAGCAGTTCTTC. The chain uses TRBV7-9 and TRBJ2-1, with D possibly being TRBD2 (5 bases). CDR1 and CDR2 (germline): SEHNR, FQNEAQ (reference sequence). The CDR3 has 17 residues. V was clipped by 5 bases and J by 8 bases, with 25 bases between them. The variable domain in full, completed from reference TRBV7-9 and TRBJ2-1, reads DTGVSQNPRHKITKRGQNVTFRCDPISEHNRLYWYRQTLGQGPEFLTYFQNEAQLEKSRLLSDRFSAERPKGSFSTLEIQRTEQGDSAMYLCASSRGPGNVPTDEQFFGPGTRLTVL.

This chain joins TRBV19 and TRBJ1-3; maybe TRBD1 (6 bases). CDR1 and CDR2 from the germline V gene are LNHDA and SQIVND (reference sequence). The CDR3 has 14 residues. With 11 bases removed from V and 4 bases from J, the gap between germline ends came to 18 bases. The CDR3 protein is CASCRGGSGNTIYF. The CDR3 region has the DNA TGTGCCTCCTGCCGAGGGGGATCGGGAAACACCATATATTTT.

The rearrangement uses TRBV4-1 and TRBJ1-1; D possibly corresponds to TRBD1 (6 bases). Between the trimmed V and J ends, which lost 1 base and 4 bases, there was a span of 10 bases. The CDR3 is made up of 14 amino acids. CDR1 MGHRA and CDR2 YSYEKL come from the germline V gene. CDR3: CASSQVIGGTEAFF. The DNA for the CDR3 is TGCGCCAGCAGCCAAGTCATAGGGGGCACTGAAGCTTTCTTT.

This clone occurred once. This CDR3 is CASRLRLAGAYNEQFF. DNA of the CDR3: TGTGCCAGCAGACTAAGACTAGCGGGGGCCTACAATGAGCAGTTCTTC. This chain connects TRBV2 to TRBJ2-1, with TRBD2 identical over 12 bases. The germline V gene has CDR1 SNHLY and CDR2 FYNNEI. This CDR3 has 16 amino acids. After removal of 6 bases from V and 2 bases from J, the junction contained 5 bases not matched to a gene. The entire variable domain, with the rest obtained from reference TRBV2 and TRBJ2-1, is as follows: EPEVTQTPSHQVTQMGQEVILRCVPISNHLYFYWYRQILGQKVEFLVSFYNNEISEKSEIFDDQFSVERPDGSNFTLKIRSTKLEDSAMYFCASRLRLAGAYNEQFFGPGTRLTVL.

The rearrangement uses TRBV28 and TRBJ2-3; 8 bases are shared with TRBD1. Germline assignment: CDR1 MDHEN and CDR2 SYDVKM. This CDR3 comprises 15 residues. Germline trimming cut 6 bases from V and 5 bases from J; bases unmatched to any gene: 10. The CDR3 sequence: CASSLTGEVQDTQYF. The CDR3 coding sequence is TGTGCCAGCAGCTTGACAGGGGAAGTCCAAGATACGCAGTATTTT.

Many counts were recorded for this clone. The rearrangement joins TRBV9 to TRBJ2-7, with 7 bases identical to TRBD2. V dropped 4 bases and J dropped 3; count of bases not matched to a gene: 10. CDR1 and CDR2 from the germline V gene are SGDLS and YYNGEE. The CDR3 runs 15 residues. The CDR3 DNA follows: TGTGCCAGCAGCCCGAGCGGGACGGAATTCTACGAGCAGTACTTC. This translates into CASSPSGTEFYEQYF.

The chain employs TRBV24-1 and TRBJ1-4; 7 bases are a match to TRBD1. CDR1 and CDR2 (germline): KGHDR, SFDVKD. The CDR3 spans 16 residues. The junction had 10 bases not matched to a gene; V was cut back by 3 bases and J by 7 bases. The CDR3: CATSDPGQAGGEKLFF. The CDR3 DNA follows: TGTGCCACCAGTGATCCCGGACAGGCCGGGGGTGAAAAACTGTTTTTT.

The rearrangement links TRBV19 to TRBJ1-5; TRBD1 matches 9 bases. The germline gives CDR1 LNHDA, CDR2 SQIVND (reference sequence). CDR3 length equals 14 residues. After removal of 7 bases from V and 4 bases from J, the junction contained 5 bases not matched to a gene. The CDR3 sequence is CASTSGTGNQPQHF. As DNA, the CDR3 is TGTGCCAGTACGTCCGGGACAGGGAATCAGCCCCAGCATTTT.

The rearrangement joins TRBV20-1 to TRBJ1-2; D might be TRBD1 (5 bases). The CDR3 runs to 14 residues. V dropped 3 bases and J dropped 3 bases, with 14 bases sitting between them. Germline V gene lookup returns CDR1 DFQATT and CDR2 SNEGSKA (reference sequence). The CDR3 DNA reads as TGCAGTGCTAGTCCTCGGGGGGGGTACTATGGCTACACCTTC. It encodes CSASPRGGYYGYTF.

This clone was observed once. The chain recombines TRBV2 with TRBJ1-2; a weak D match, TRBD1 (6 bases). The CDR3 totals 14 residues. Trimming shortened V by 5 bases and J by 3 bases, and 13 bases separated the two germline ends. CDR1 and CDR2 from the germline V gene are SNHLY and FYNNEI. The CDR3 sequence: CASSSRGGDYGYTF. CDR3 DNA: TGTGCCAGCAGTTCTAGAGGGGGGGACTATGGCTACACCTTC.

The V and J genes are TRBV10-3 and TRBJ1-6, with TRBD1 identical over 8 bases. The CDR3 spans 15 residues. Germline V lookup: CDR1 ENHRY, CDR2 SYGVKD. Germline trimming cut 6 bases from V and 6 bases from J; bases unmatched to any gene: 7. The CDR3 protein is CAIRQTGVANSPLHF. CDR3 nucleotide sequence: TGTGCCATCAGACAGACAGGGGTGGCTAATTCACCCCTCCACTTT.

This rearrangement joins TRBV7-6 to TRBJ1-1; D is unclear. The CDR3 is 15 amino acids. V lost 5 bases and J 5 bases, leaving 18 bases between the germline ends. The germline V gene has CDR1 SGHVS and CDR2 FNYEAQ. CDR3 loop: CASSLSGGERTEAFF. The CDR3 DNA sequence: TGTGCCAGCAGCCTGAGCGGCGGTGAGCGTACTGAAGCTTTCTTT.